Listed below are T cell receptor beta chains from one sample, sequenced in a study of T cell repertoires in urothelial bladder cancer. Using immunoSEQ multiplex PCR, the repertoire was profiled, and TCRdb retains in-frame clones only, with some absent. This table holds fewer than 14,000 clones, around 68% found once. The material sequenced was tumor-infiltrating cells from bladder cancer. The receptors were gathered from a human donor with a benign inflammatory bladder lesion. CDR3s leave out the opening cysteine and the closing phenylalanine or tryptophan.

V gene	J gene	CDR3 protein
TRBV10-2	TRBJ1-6	ASGGGRDPSSYNSPLH
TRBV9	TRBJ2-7	ASSVAPGTAYEQY
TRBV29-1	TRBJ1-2	SVQGAHGYT
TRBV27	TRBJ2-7	ASRRDTSYEQY
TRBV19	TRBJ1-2	ASSPPGGLRYGYT
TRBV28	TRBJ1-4	ASSLNRNEKLF
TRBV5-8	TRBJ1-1	ASSLVRQGGAF
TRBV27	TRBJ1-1	ASSLTWDRDYTEAF
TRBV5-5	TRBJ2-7	ASSLGAAYEQY
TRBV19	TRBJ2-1	ASSTDPRSDEQF
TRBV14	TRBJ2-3	ASSQWTGGTDTQY
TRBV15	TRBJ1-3	ATSRVRAASGNTIY
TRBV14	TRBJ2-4	ASSQGGWTNIQY
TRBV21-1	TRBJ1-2	ASSKAAGPSMGYT
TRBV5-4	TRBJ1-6	ASSFGGSGVSLH
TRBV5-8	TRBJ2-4	ASSSGGRNIQY
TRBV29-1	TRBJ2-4	SVAERGGQRNIQY